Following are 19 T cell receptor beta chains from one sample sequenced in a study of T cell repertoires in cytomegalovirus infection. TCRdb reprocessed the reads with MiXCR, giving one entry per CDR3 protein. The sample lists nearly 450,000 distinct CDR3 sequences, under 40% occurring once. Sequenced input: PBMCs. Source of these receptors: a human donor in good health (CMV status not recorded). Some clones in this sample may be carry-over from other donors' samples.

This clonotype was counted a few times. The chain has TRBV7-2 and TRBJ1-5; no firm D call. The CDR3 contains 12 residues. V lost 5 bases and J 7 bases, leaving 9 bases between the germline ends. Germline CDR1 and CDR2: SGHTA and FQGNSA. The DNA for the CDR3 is TGTGCCAGCAGCCGATTAAGGCAGCCCCAGCATTTT. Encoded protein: CASSRLRQPQHF.

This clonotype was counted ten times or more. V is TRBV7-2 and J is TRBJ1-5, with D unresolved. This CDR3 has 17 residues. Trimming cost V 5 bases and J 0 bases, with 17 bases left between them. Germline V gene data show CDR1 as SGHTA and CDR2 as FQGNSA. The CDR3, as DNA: TGTGCCAGCAGCAGAGGCAGGAAGATTTATAGCAATCAGCCCCAGCATTTT. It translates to CASSRGRKIYSNQPQHF.

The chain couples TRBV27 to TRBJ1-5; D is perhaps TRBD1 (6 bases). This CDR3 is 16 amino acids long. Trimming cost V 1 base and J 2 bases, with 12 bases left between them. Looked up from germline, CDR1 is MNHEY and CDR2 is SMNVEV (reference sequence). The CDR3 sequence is CASSLLGAGGNQPQHF. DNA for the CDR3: TGTGCCAGCAGTTTATTGGGGGCTGGAGGCAATCAGCCCCAGCATTTT.

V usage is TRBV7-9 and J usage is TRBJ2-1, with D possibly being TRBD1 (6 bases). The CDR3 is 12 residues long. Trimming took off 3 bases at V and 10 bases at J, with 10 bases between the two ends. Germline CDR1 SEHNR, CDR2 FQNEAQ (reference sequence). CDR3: CASSFAGTEQFF. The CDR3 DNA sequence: TGTGCCAGCAGCTTCGCCGGGACAGAGCAGTTCTTC.

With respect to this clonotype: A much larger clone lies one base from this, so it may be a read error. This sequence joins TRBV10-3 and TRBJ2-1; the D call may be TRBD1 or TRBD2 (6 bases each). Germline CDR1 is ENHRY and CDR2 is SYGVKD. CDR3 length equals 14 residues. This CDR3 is CATSEWGDKDEQFF. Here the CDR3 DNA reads TGTGCCACCAGTGAGTGGGGGGACAAGGATGAGCAGTTCTTC.

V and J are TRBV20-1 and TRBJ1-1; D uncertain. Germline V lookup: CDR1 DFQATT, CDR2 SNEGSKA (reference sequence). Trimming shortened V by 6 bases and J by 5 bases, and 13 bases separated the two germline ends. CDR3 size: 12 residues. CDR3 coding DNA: TGCAGTGCCAAAGCCCCGACAACTGAAGCTTTCTTT. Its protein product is CSAKAPTTEAFF.

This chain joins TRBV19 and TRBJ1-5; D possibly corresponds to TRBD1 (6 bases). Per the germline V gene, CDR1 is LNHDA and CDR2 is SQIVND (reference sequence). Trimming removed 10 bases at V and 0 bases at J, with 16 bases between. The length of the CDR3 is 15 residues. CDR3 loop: CATQGPGPSNQPQHF. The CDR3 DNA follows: TGTGCCACCCAGGGGCCCGGCCCTAGCAATCAGCCCCAGCATTTT.

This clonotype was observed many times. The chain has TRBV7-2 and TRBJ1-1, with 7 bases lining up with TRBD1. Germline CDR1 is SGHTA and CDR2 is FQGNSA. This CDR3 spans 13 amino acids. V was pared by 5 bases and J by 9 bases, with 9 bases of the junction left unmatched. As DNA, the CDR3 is TGTGCCAGCAGCCGAGTCCGGGACAGCCAAGCTTTCTTT. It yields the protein CASSRVRDSQAFF.

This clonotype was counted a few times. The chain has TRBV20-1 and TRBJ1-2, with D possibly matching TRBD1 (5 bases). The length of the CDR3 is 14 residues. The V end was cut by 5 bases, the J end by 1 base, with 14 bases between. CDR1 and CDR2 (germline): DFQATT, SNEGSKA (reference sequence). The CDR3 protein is CSAVAGTDNYGYTF. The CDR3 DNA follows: TGCAGTGCTGTCGCCGGGACGGATAACTATGGCTACACCTTC.

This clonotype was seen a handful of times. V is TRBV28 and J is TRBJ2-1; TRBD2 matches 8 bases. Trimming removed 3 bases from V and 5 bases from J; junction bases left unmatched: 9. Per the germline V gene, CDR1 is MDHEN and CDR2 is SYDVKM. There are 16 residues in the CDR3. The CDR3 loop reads CASSFTGTRSHNEQFF. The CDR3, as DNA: TGTGCCAGCAGTTTTACCGGGACTAGAAGCCACAATGAGCAGTTCTTC.

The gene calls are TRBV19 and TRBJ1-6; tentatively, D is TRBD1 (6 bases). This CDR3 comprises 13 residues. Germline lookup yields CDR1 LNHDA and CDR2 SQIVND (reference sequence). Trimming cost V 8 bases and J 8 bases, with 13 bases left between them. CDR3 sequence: CASCDRRDSPLHF. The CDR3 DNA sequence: TGTGCCAGTTGTGACAGGCGGGATTCACCCCTCCACTTT.

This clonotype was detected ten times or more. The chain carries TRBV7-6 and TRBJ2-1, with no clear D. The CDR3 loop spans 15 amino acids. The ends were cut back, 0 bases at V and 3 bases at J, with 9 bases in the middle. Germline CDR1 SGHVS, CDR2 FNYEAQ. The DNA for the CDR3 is TGTGCCAGCAGCTTAGCGGGTCAGATCTACAATGAGCAGTTCTTC. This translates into CASSLAGQIYNEQFF.

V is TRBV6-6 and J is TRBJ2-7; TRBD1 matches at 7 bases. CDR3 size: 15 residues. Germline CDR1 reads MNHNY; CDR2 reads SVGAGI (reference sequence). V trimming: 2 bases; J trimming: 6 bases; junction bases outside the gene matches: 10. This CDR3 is CASSYEGRGISEQYF. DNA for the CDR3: TGTGCCAGCAGTTACGAAGGCAGGGGGATCAGCGAGCAGTACTTC.

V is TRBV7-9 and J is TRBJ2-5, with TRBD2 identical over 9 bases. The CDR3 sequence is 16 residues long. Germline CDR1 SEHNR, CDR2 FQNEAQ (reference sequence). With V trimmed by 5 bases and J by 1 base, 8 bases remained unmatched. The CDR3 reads CASSRQVTSGQETQYF. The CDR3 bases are TGTGCCAGCAGCCGCCAGGTGACTAGCGGCCAAGAGACCCAGTACTTC. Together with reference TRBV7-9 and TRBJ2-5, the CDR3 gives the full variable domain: DTGVSQNPRHKITKRGQNVTFRCDPISEHNRLYWYRQTLGQGPEFLTYFQNEAQLEKSRLLSDRFSAERPKGSFSTLEIQRTEQGDSAMYLCASSRQVTSGQETQYFGPGTRLLVL.

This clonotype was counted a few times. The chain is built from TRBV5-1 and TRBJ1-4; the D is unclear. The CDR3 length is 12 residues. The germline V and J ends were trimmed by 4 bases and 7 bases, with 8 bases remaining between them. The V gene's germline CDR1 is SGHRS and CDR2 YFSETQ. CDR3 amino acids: CASSRAGEKLFF. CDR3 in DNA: TGCGCCAGCAGCCGGGCGGGTGAAAAACTGTTTTTT.

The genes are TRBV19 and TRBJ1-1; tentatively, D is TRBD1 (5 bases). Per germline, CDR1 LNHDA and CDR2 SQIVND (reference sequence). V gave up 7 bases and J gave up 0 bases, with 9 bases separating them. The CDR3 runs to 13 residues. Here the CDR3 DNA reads TGTGCCAGTACCGGACACCTGAACACTGAAGCTTTCTTT. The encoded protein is CASTGHLNTEAFF.

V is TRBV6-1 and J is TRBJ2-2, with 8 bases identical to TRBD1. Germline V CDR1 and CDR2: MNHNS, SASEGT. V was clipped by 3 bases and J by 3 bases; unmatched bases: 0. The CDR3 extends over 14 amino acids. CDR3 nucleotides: TGTGCCAGCAGTGAGGGACAGGACACCGGGGAGCTGTTTTTT. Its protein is CASSEGQDTGELFF.

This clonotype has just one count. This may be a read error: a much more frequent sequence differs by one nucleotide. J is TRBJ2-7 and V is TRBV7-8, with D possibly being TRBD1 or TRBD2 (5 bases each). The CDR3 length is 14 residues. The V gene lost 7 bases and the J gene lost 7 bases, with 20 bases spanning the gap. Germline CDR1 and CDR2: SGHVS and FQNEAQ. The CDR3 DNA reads TGTGCCAGCAACGTACTCGCCGGGACGGATGAGCAGTACTTC. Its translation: CASNVLAGTDEQYF.

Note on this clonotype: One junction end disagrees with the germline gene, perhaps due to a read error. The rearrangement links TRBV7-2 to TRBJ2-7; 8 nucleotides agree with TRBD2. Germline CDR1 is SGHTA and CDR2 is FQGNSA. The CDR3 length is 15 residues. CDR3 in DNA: TGTGCCAGCTGCTTAGCGGGGAGGGGTGGCCACGAGCAATACTTC. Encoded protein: CASCLAGRGGHEQYF.